There are a few counts of the clone carrying this T cell receptor (beta chain). The sample belongs to a study of T cells in Graves' hyperthyroidism and ophthalmopathy. Amplified TCR beta CDR3 regions came from RNA transcripts. In the first-round RT-PCR of the TCR CDR3, the HTBI primer set was used. TCRdb re-analysed the multiplex PCR reads in MiXCR, keeping a single row per CDR3 protein. The sample shows about 420,000 distinct CDR3 sequences, more than 15% of them seen only once. Germline V gene data show CDR1 as SGHDT and CDR2 as YYEEEE. V lost 3 bases and J lost 2, with 15 bases in between. The CDR3 consists of 16 residues.

This chain links TRBV5-6 with TRBJ1-5, with D uncertain. The sequence came from a woman aged 18-29 years with Graves' hyperthyroidism. The sequencing sample was made of blood. The CDR3 here is CASSSRGGIGNQPQHF. CDR3 coding DNA: TGTGCCAGCAGCTCCCGCGGAGGTATTGGCAATCAGCCCCAGCATTTT. Variable domain in full (rest from reference TRBV5-6 and TRBJ1-5): DAGVTQSPTHLIKTRGQQVTLRCSPKSGHDTVSWYQQALGQGPQFIFQYYEEEERQRGNFPDRFSGHQFPNYSSELNVNALLLGDSALYLCASSSRGGIGNQPQHFGDGTRLSIL.